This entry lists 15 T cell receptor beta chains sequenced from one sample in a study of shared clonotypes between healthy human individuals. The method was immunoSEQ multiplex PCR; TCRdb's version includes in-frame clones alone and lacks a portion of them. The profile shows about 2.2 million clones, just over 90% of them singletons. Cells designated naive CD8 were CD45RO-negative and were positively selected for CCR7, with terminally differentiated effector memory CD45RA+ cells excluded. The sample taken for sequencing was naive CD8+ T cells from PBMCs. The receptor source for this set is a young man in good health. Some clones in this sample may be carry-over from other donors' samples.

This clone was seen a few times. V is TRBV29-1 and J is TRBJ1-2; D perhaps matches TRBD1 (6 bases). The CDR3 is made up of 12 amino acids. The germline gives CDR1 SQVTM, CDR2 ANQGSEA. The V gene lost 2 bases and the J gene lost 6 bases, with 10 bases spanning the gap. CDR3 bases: TGCAGCGTTGAAAGGACAGAGGATGGCTACACCTTC. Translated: CSVERTEDGYTF.

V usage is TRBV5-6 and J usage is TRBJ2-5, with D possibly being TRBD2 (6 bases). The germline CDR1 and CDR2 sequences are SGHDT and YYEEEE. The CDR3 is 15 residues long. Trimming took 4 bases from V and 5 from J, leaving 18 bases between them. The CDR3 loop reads CASSPAGLARETQYF. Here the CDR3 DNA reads TGTGCCAGCAGCCCGGCGGGGCTAGCCAGGGAGACCCAGTACTTC. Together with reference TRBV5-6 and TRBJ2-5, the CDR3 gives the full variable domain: DAGVTQSPTHLIKTRGQQVTLRCSPKSGHDTVSWYQQALGQGPQFIFQYYEEEERQRGNFPDRFSGHQFPNYSSELNVNALLLGDSALYLCASSPAGLARETQYFGPGTRLLVL.

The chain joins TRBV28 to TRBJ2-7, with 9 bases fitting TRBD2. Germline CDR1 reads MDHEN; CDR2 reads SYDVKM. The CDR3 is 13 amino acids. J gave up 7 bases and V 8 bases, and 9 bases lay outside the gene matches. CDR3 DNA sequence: TGTGCCAGCCGGGCTAGCGGGATAGAGGAGCAGTACTTC. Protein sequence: CASRASGIEEQYF. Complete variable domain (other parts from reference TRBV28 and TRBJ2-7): DVKVTQSSRYLVKRTGEKVFLECVQDMDHENMFWYRQDPGLGLRLIYFSYDVKMKEKGDIPEGYSVSREKKERFSLILESASTNQTSMYLCASRASGIEEQYFGPGTRLTVT.

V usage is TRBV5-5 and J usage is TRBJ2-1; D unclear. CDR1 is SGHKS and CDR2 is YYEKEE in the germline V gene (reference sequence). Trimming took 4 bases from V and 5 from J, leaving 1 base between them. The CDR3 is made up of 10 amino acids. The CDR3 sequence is CASSNNEQFF. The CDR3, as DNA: TGTGCCAGCAGCAACAATGAGCAGTTCTTC.

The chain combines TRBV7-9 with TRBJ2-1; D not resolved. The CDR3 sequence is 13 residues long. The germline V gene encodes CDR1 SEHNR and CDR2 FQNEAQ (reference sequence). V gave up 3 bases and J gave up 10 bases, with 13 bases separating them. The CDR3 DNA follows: TGTGCCAGCAGCTTTGCTGCCGCTAGGGAGCAGTTCTTC. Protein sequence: CASSFAAAREQFF. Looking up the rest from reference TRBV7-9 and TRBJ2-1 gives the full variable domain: DTGVSQNPRHKITKRGQNVTFRCDPISEHNRLYWYRQTLGQGPEFLTYFQNEAQLEKSRLLSDRFSAERPKGSFSTLEIQRTEQGDSAMYLCASSFAAAREQFFGPGTRLTVL.

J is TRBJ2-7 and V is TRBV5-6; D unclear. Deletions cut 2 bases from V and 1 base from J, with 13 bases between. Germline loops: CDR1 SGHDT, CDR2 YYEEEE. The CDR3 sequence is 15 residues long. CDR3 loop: CASSFFYLTSYEQYF. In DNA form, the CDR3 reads TGTGCCAGCAGCTTTTTTTATCTAACGTCCTACGAGCAGTACTTC.

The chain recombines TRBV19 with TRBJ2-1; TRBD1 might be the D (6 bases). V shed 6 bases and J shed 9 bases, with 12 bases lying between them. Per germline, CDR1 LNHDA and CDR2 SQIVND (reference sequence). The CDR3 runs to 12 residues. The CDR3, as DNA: TGTGCCAGTAGCATGCAGGGGATTGAGCAGTTCTTC. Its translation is CASSMQGIEQFF.

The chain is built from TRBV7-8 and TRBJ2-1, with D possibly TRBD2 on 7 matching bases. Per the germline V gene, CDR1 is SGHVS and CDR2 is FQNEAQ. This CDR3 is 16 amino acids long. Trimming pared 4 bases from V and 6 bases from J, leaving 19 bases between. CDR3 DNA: TGTGCCAGCAGCTCGGTGGGGGGGGCGCTTGGCAATGAGCAGTTCTTC. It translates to CASSSVGGALGNEQFF.

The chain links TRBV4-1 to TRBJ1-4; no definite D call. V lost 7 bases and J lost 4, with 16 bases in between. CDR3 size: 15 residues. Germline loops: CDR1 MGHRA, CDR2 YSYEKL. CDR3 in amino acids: CASMSRQNLNEKLFF. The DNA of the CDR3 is TGCGCCAGCATGTCCAGGCAGAACCTTAATGAAAAACTGTTTTTT.

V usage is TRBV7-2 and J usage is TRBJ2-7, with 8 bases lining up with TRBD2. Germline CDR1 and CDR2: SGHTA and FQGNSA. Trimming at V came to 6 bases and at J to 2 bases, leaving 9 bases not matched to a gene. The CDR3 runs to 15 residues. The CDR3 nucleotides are TGTGCCAGCAGGAATCCTAGCGGGTTAACCTACGAGCAGTACTTC. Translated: CASRNPSGLTYEQYF.

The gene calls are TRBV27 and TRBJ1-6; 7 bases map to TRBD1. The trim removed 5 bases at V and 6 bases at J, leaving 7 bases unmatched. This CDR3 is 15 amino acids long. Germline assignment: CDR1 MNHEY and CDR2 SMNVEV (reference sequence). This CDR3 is CASSPDRASNSPLHF. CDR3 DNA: TGTGCCAGCAGTCCCGACAGGGCCTCTAATTCACCCCTCCACTTT.

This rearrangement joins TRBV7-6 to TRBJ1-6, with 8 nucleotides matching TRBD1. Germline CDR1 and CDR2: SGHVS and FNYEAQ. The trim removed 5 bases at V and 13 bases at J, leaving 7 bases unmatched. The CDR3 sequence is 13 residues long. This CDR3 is CASSPDRGEPLHF. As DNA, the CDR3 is TGTGCCAGCAGCCCCGACAGGGGCGAGCCCCTCCACTTT.

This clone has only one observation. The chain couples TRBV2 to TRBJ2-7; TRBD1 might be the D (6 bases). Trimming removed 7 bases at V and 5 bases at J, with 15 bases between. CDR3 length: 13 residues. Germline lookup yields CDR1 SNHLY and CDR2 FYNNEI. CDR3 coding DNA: TGTGCCAGCAAGGTAGGGGGAAGCCACGAGCAGTACTTC. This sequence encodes CASKVGGSHEQYF.

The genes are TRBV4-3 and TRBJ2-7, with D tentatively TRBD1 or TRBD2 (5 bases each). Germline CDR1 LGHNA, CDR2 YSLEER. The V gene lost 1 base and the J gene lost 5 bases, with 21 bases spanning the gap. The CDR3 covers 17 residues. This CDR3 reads CASSQAHQGEGWDEQYF. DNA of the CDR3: TGCGCCAGCAGCCAAGCTCACCAGGGAGAAGGGTGGGACGAGCAGTACTTC.

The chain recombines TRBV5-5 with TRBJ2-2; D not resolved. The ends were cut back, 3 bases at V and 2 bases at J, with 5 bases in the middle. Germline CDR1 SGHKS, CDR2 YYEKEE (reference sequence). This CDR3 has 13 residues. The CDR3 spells CASSSLNTGELFF. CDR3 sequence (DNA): TGTGCCAGCAGCTCCTTAAACACCGGGGAGCTGTTTTTT.